Shown below are 26 T cell receptor beta chains from a single sample sequenced in a study of T cell responses to AZD1222 COVID-19 vaccine. Produced via immunoSEQ multiplex PCR; TCRdb's table is partial and in-frame only. Here the sample spans 90,000 to 150,000 clones, around 86% being singletons. Source: peripheral blood, taken on day 0 of AZD1222 vaccination. The receptors come from an adult in good health.

This clone was observed a single time. This chain links TRBV6-6 with TRBJ1-3; weak D call: TRBD1 (5 bases). The germline V and J ends were trimmed by 7 bases and 4 bases, with 17 bases remaining between them. The V gene's germline CDR1 is MNHNY and CDR2 SVGAGI (reference sequence). The CDR3 spans 15 residues. This CDR3 reads CASNYGTAAGNTIYF. The CDR3 bases are TGTGCCAGCAACTACGGGACGGCGGCCGGAAACACCATATATTTT.

The CDR3 spells CASSESRQGKETQYF. CDR3 sequence (DNA): TGCGCCAGCAGTGAGTCGCGACAGGGGAAAGAGACCCAGTACTTC. The rearrangement joins TRBV10-1 to TRBJ2-5; 8 nucleotides match TRBD1. The ends lost 0 bases at V and 3 bases at J; junction bases unmatched: 3. Germline V gene data show CDR1 as WNHNN and CDR2 as SYGVQD (reference sequence). The CDR3 is 15 residues long.

V and J are TRBV18 and TRBJ2-2; D perhaps matches TRBD1 (6 bases). Trimming removed 0 bases at V and 0 bases at J, with 8 bases between. Germline loops: CDR1 KGHSH, CDR2 LQKENI. This CDR3 region has 16 residues. The CDR3 coding sequence is TGTGCCAGCTCACCACCGGGACACCCGAACACCGGGGAGCTGTTTTTT. Translated, it gives CASSPPGHPNTGELFF.

The rearrangement uses TRBV28 and TRBJ1-3; 8 bases are shared with TRBD1. Germline CDR1 reads MDHEN; CDR2 reads SYDVKM. After removal of 6 bases from V and 3 bases from J, the junction contained 4 bases not matched to a gene. The CDR3 runs 14 residues. This CDR3 reads CASRQQGGGNTIYF. CDR3 nucleotides: TGTGCCAGCAGGCAACAGGGGGGTGGAAACACCATATATTTT. The full variable domain, completed using reference TRBV28 and TRBJ1-3, is DVKVTQSSRYLVKRTGEKVFLECVQDMDHENMFWYRQDPGLGLRLIYFSYDVKMKEKGDIPEGYSVSREKKERFSLILESASTNQTSMYLCASRQQGGGNTIYFGEGSWLTVV.

The chain has TRBV6-5 and TRBJ1-2; D remains unclear. The CDR3 totals 14 residues. V dropped 5 bases and J dropped 4 bases, with 14 bases sitting between them. The germline CDR1 and CDR2 sequences are MNHEY and SVGAGI. The CDR3 protein is CASSLELPSYGYTF. CDR3 sequence (DNA): TGTGCCAGCAGTCTTGAACTTCCTTCCTATGGCTACACCTTC.

The rearrangement uses TRBV19 and TRBJ1-4; possible D gene TRBD1, 5 bases. Germline CDR1 and CDR2: LNHDA and SQIVND (reference sequence). The CDR3 length is 15 residues. The ends were cut back, 5 bases at V and 7 bases at J, with 17 bases in the middle. CDR3 DNA: TGTGCCAGTAGTCCCCGCTGGGGGGGTGGTGAAAAACTGTTTTTT. This sequence encodes CASSPRWGGGEKLFF. Based on the CDR3 plus reference TRBV19 and TRBJ1-4, the full variable domain is DGGITQSPKYLFRKEGQNVTLSCEQNLNHDAMYWYRQDPGQGLRLIYYSQIVNDFQKGDIAEGYSVSREKKESFPLTVTSAQKNPTAFYLCASSPRWGGGEKLFFGSGTQLSVL.

The chain is built from TRBV7-3 and TRBJ2-1; D not resolved. With 6 bases removed from V and 5 bases from J, the gap between germline ends came to 11 bases. This CDR3 has 13 amino acids. CDR1 and CDR2 (germline): SGHTA, FQGTGA. The CDR3 DNA sequence: TGTGCCAGCAGGTTAGGACCTAACAATGAGCAGTTCTTC. Encoded protein: CASRLGPNNEQFF.

The V call is TRBV28, the J call TRBJ1-1; no definite D call. Germline V gene data show CDR1 as MDHEN and CDR2 as SYDVKM. The V gene lost 3 bases and the J gene lost 0 bases, with 2 bases spanning the gap. This CDR3 spans 12 amino acids. The CDR3 sequence is CASSLMNTEAFF. In DNA, the CDR3 is TGTGCCAGCAGTTTGATGAACACTGAAGCTTTCTTT.

The J gene is TRBJ2-7, the V gene TRBV28; 10 bases fit TRBD2. The CDR3 loop spans 15 amino acids. Trimming took 2 bases from V and 4 from J; bases not matched to a gene: 5. Germline assignment: CDR1 MDHEN and CDR2 SYDVKM. The DNA of the CDR3 is TGTGCCAGCAGTTTACCAGCGGGAGGGGTGTACGAGCAGTACTTC. This gives the protein CASSLPAGGVYEQYF.

V and J are TRBV21-1 and TRBJ1-1; the D segment call TRBD1 is taken from the table without a DNA check. TRBV21-1 is a pseudogene segment. This CDR3 is 17 amino acids long. CDR3 amino acids: CASSKESTGEGNTEAFF. The DNA of the CDR3 is TGTGCCAGCAGCAAAGAGTCGACAGGGGAGGGGAACACTGAAGCTTTCTTT.

This clone was recorded a few times. The V and J genes are TRBV12-3 or TRBV12-4 and TRBJ1-5; D is undetermined. The CDR3 has 12 amino acids. V lost 3 bases to trimming and J lost 11 bases, with 11 bases between them. CDR3 protein: CASSFSGRAQHF. CDR3 in DNA: TGTGCCAGCAGTTTTTCGGGTCGGGCCCAGCATTTT.

J is TRBJ2-2 and V is TRBV7-2; D call uncertain. The CDR3 extends over 15 amino acids. CDR1 SGHTA and CDR2 FQGNSA come from the germline V gene. The V gene lost 5 bases and the J gene lost 2 bases, with 12 bases spanning the gap. CDR3 DNA: TGTGCCAGCAGCCTCGGGCGGTTCAACACCGGGGAGCTGTTTTTT. Translation gives CASSLGRFNTGELFF. The full variable domain, its missing parts supplied by reference TRBV7-2 and TRBJ2-2, is GAGVSQSPSNKVTEKGKDVELRCDPISGHTALYWYRQSLGQGLEFLIYFQGNSAPDKSGLPSDRFSAERTGGSVSTLTIQRTQQEDSAVYLCASSLGRFNTGELFFGEGSRLTVL.

The rearrangement joins TRBV28 to TRBJ1-5; D is perhaps TRBD1 (6 bases). Germline V gene sequence: CDR1 MDHEN, CDR2 SYDVKM. CDR3 size: 15 residues. V dropped 6 bases and J dropped 4 bases, with 16 bases sitting between them. CDR3: CASRFHRDSNQPQHF. The CDR3 DNA is TGTGCCAGCAGGTTCCACAGGGACTCAAATCAGCCCCAGCATTTT.

The chain has TRBV7-9 and TRBJ1-1; D gene uncertain. The V end was cut by 8 bases, the J end by 6 bases, with 10 bases between. From germline, CDR1 is SEHNR and CDR2 FQNEAQ (reference sequence). The CDR3 contains 11 residues. This CDR3 is CASARGSEAFF. In DNA form, the CDR3 reads TGTGCCAGCGCGCGGGGATCTGAAGCTTTCTTT.

The gene calls are TRBV7-9 and TRBJ2-1, with 11 bases lining up with TRBD2. V shed 2 bases, J shed 4 bases, and the junction held 7 bases outside the gene matches. This CDR3 is 17 amino acids long. Germline-derived CDR1 and CDR2 are SEHNR and FQNEAQ (reference sequence). The chain's CDR3 is CASSLSWGTSGYNEQFF. The CDR3 DNA follows: TGTGCCAGCAGCTTATCTTGGGGGACTAGCGGTTACAATGAGCAGTTCTTC.

V usage is TRBV10-2 and J usage is TRBJ2-3, with D possibly matching TRBD1 (5 bases). V was shortened by 10 bases and J by 9 bases, with 11 bases between the two germline ends. CDR1 is WSHSY and CDR2 is SAAADI in the germline V gene. The CDR3 runs to 10 residues. The CDR3 sequence is CATPGKTQYF. The CDR3 region has the DNA TGCGCCACCCCAGGGAAGACGCAGTATTTT.

This clone was detected only a few times. The chain employs TRBV19 and TRBJ1-1; 7 bases are a match to TRBD1. V lost 3 bases to trimming and J lost 5 bases; unmatched junction nucleotides: 6. This CDR3 has 14 amino acids. Germline values: CDR1 LNHDA, CDR2 SQIVND (reference sequence). The CDR3 nucleotides are TGTGCCAGTAGTATTGTTGCAGGGGGGACTGAAGCTTTCTTT. Translation: CASSIVAGGTEAFF.

The count of this clone is one. The chain joins TRBV7-8 to TRBJ1-1; D unresolved. This CDR3 has 15 residues. Trimming removed 1 base from V and 5 bases from J, with 14 bases in between. Germline V gene sequence: CDR1 SGHVS, CDR2 FQNEAQ. CDR3 DNA sequence: TGTGCCAGCAGCTTAGTAGAGGGCTCGAGAACTGAAGCTTTCTTT. Protein product: CASSLVEGSRTEAFF.

The J gene is TRBJ1-1, the V gene TRBV3-1 (or the pseudogene TRBV3-2); maybe TRBD1 (5 bases). The V and J ends lost 4 bases and 3 bases respectively, with 9 bases between them. This CDR3 is 13 amino acids long. The germline V gene has CDR1 LGHDT and CDR2 YNNKEL (reference sequence). CDR3 sequence reads: CASSRQRYTEAFF. The CDR3 bases are TGTGCCAGCAGCCGACAGCGGTACACTGAAGCTTTCTTT.

In its sample, this clone was seen once. CDR3: CASSYQGLAVSYEQYF. CDR3 DNA sequence: TGTGCCAGTAGTTATCAAGGGCTAGCGGTCTCCTACGAGCAGTACTTC. The chain employs TRBV19 and TRBJ2-7; the match to TRBD2 covers 7 bases. The V gene end was trimmed by 5 bases and the J gene end by 0 bases; junction bases not matched to a gene: 10. The V gene's germline CDR1 is LNHDA and CDR2 SQIVND (reference sequence). The CDR3 contains 16 residues.

The genes are TRBV6-4 and TRBJ1-1; no clear D. CDR1 and CDR2 from the germline V gene are MRHNA and SNTAGT. V lost 6 bases and J 1 base, leaving 12 bases between the germline ends. The CDR3 length is 14 residues. The CDR3 region is CASSPLGRNTEAFF. For the CDR3, the DNA is TGTGCCAGCAGCCCCTTAGGGCGGAACACTGAAGCTTTCTTT.

The chain employs TRBV27 and TRBJ2-5; D may match TRBD1 or TRBD2 (6 bases each). V lost 8 bases and J 2 bases, leaving 18 bases between the germline ends. This CDR3 is built from 15 residues. Germline values: CDR1 MNHEY, CDR2 SMNVEV (reference sequence). The CDR3 protein is CASRGNLGGQETQYF. The CDR3 nucleotides read TGTGCCAGCCGGGGGAATTTAGGGGGGCAAGAGACCCAGTACTTC.

The chain joins TRBV28 to TRBJ2-3; 9 bases match TRBD2. Germline CDR1 MDHEN, CDR2 SYDVKM. The length of the CDR3 is 15 residues. The trim removed 6 bases at V and 5 bases at J, leaving 9 bases unmatched. The CDR3 region has the DNA TGTGCCAGCAGCGATAGCGGGAGAGGGTTAGATACGCAGTATTTT. This translates into CASSDSGRGLDTQYF.

V usage is TRBV30 and J usage is TRBJ2-7; TRBD1 is a possible D gene (5 bases). The CDR3 contains 12 residues. V shed 2 bases and J shed 5 bases, with 10 bases lying between them. Germline V CDR1 and CDR2: GTSNPN, SVGIG (reference sequence). The CDR3 coding sequence is TGTGCCTGGAGTACAGGTGTAAACGAGCAGTACTTC. This encodes CAWSTGVNEQYF.

The V and J genes are TRBV11-3 and TRBJ1-6; D not resolved. Trimming removed 4 bases at V and 11 bases at J, with 3 bases between. Germline loops: CDR1 SGHNT, CDR2 YENEEA. The CDR3 is 10 residues long. CDR3 loop: CASSWAPLHF. Written as DNA, the CDR3 is TGTGCCAGCAGCTGGGCACCCCTCCACTTT.

The chain joins TRBV6-1 to TRBJ1-5; 8 bases line up with TRBD1. This CDR3 is 18 amino acids long. Trimming cost V 0 bases and J 5 bases; bases outside gene matches: 12. Per germline, CDR1 MNHNS and CDR2 SASEGT. The CDR3 sequence is CASSEARQGARLYQPQHF. CDR3 DNA: TGTGCCAGCAGTGAAGCAAGGCAGGGGGCACGGTTGTATCAGCCCCAGCATTTT.